These 26 T cell receptor beta chains were all obtained from the same sample, sequenced in a study of preoperative IRX-2 immunotherapy in early breast cancer. Treatment here: preoperative locoregional IRX-2 cytokine immunotherapy. TCRdb's table, derived via immunoSEQ multiplex PCR, lists solely in-frame clones and lacks some. The table includes over 35,000 clones, about 95% detected once. This sample comprised tumor tissue, obtained after IRX-2 immunotherapy. The source of these receptors is a human donor with breast cancer.

The rearrangement joins TRBV30 to TRBJ2-2, with TRBD1 matching 8 bases. The CDR3 contains 16 residues. V was clipped by 5 bases and J by 8 bases; unmatched bases: 16. Germline CDR1 is GTSNPN and CDR2 is SVGIG (reference sequence). CDR3 in amino acids: CAWLPQGAAWPGELFF. CDR3 nucleotides: TGTGCCTGGTTACCCCAGGGGGCGGCCTGGCCGGGGGAGCTGTTTTTT.

The chain has TRBV9 and TRBJ2-1; D is perhaps TRBD2 (5 bases). V was shortened by 3 bases and J by 7 bases, with 11 bases between the two germline ends. The CDR3 is 13 residues long. From germline, CDR1 is SGDLS and CDR2 YYNGEE. CDR3 sequence: CASSEGRRNEQFF. The CDR3 DNA reads TGTGCCAGCAGCGAAGGGCGGAGGAATGAGCAGTTCTTC. Together with reference TRBV9 and TRBJ2-1, the CDR3 gives the full variable domain: DSGVTQTPKHLITATGQRVTLRCSPRSGDLSVYWYQQSLDQGLQFLIQYYNGEERAKGNILERFSAQQFPDLHSELNLSSLELGDSALYFCASSEGRRNEQFFGPGTRLTVL.

The rearrangement links TRBV6-6 to TRBJ1-1, with 11 bases identical to TRBD1. The V and J ends lost 2 bases and 4 bases, in that order; junction bases with no gene match: 3. This CDR3 is 15 amino acids long. CDR1 and CDR2 (germline): MNHNY, SVGAGI (reference sequence). CDR3 loop: CASSYLGQGGTEAFF. The CDR3 nucleotides read TGTGCCAGCAGTTACCTGGGACAGGGGGGCACTGAAGCTTTCTTT.

This sequence joins TRBV7-9 and TRBJ1-3; TRBD1 might be the D (6 bases). CDR1 is SEHNR, CDR2 FQNEAQ, per germline (reference sequence). The V end was cut by 5 bases, the J end by 5 bases, with 13 bases between. This CDR3 contains 14 residues. Written as DNA, the CDR3 is TGTGCCAGCAGCCACAGGGATATAAGAAACACCATATATTTT. Translating gives CASSHRDIRNTIYF.

Only one count was recorded for this clone. The V gene is TRBV19, the J gene TRBJ2-3; the D is unclear. The V gene lost 9 bases and the J gene lost 7 bases, with 17 bases spanning the gap. Germline CDR1 is LNHDA and CDR2 is SQIVND (reference sequence). The CDR3 consists of 13 residues. Here the CDR3 reads CASNPSLGYTQYF. Written as DNA, the CDR3 is TGTGCCAGCAATCCCTCGTTGGGTTATACGCAGTATTTT.

V gene TRBV7-2 combines with J gene TRBJ1-5; D gene unclear. Germline assignment: CDR1 SGHTA and CDR2 FQGNSA. CDR3 length equals 15 residues. V was trimmed by 5 bases and J by 1 base, leaving 12 bases between them. CDR3 in amino acids: CASSVGSRSNQPQHF. The CDR3 nucleotides read TGTGCCAGCAGCGTCGGATCGAGAAGCAATCAGCCCCAGCATTTT.

This clone was found once. The chain joins TRBV13 to TRBJ2-4; D is ambiguous. Germline V lookup: CDR1 PRHDT, CDR2 FYEKMQ (reference sequence). Trimming took off 1 base at V and 1 base at J, with 11 bases between the two ends. The CDR3 runs to 16 residues. This CDR3 is CASSLEADWAKNIQYF. DNA of the CDR3: TGTGCCAGCAGCTTAGAAGCAGATTGGGCCAAAAACATTCAGTACTTC.

The chain's CDR3 is CASRLAGGADTQYF. CDR3 in DNA: TGCGCCAGCCGACTAGCGGGAGGGGCAGATACGCAGTATTTT. The chain couples TRBV4-1 to TRBJ2-3; 14 nucleotides match TRBD2. V lost 8 bases to trimming and J lost 4 bases; unmatched junction nucleotides: 2. The germline V gene encodes CDR1 MGHRA and CDR2 YSYEKL. The CDR3 is 14 residues long.

Note on this clone: At one end the junction does not follow the germline gene, possibly because of a read error. V gene TRBV4-1 combines with J gene TRBJ2-7, with 9 nucleotides matching TRBD2. Germline V lookup: CDR1 MGHRA, CDR2 YSYEKL. The CDR3 is 13 amino acids. CDR3 protein: CASSQVNSGRIWF. As DNA, the CDR3 is TGCGCCAGCAGCCAAGTCAACAGCGGGAGGATATGGTTC.

This chain links TRBV7-6 with TRBJ1-3; D remains unclear. This CDR3 has 15 amino acids. CDR1 is SGHVS, CDR2 FNYEAQ, per germline. Between the trimmed V and J ends, which lost 5 bases and 4 bases, there was a span of 15 bases. The CDR3 sequence: CASSLVSTRGNTIYF. CDR3 bases: TGTGCCAGCAGCCTCGTTTCTACGCGGGGAAACACCATATATTTT.

V and J are TRBV7-2 and TRBJ2-3; 7 bases agree with TRBD2. CDR3 length: 15 amino acids. Germline V CDR1 and CDR2: SGHTA, FQGNSA. Unmatched junction bases numbered 10, after V lost 3 bases and J lost 7 bases. Here the CDR3 reads CASSFRAGKEYTQYF. CDR3 nucleotide sequence: TGTGCCAGCAGCTTCCGAGCGGGGAAGGAATATACGCAGTATTTT. Complete variable domain (other parts from reference TRBV7-2 and TRBJ2-3): GAGVSQSPSNKVTEKGKDVELRCDPISGHTALYWYRQSLGQGLEFLIYFQGNSAPDKSGLPSDRFSAERTGGSVSTLTIQRTQQEDSAVYLCASSFRAGKEYTQYFGPGTRLTVL.

V gene TRBV28 combines with J gene TRBJ1-1; D is unclear. The CDR3 runs to 12 residues. CDR1 is MDHEN and CDR2 is SYDVKM in the germline V gene. V lost 3 bases and J lost 4, with 6 bases in between. For the CDR3, the DNA is TGTGCCAGCAGTTTTAGAGCCACTGAAGCTTTCTTT. Translation: CASSFRATEAFF.

The rearrangement links TRBV18 to TRBJ2-1; TRBD1 matches at 7 bases. Germline CDR1 reads KGHSH; CDR2 reads LQKENI. The CDR3 covers 13 residues. V shed 4 bases, J shed 9 bases, and the junction held 6 bases outside the gene matches. This CDR3 is CASSLRTGGEQFF. In DNA, the CDR3 is TGTGCCAGCTCACTACGGACAGGTGGTGAGCAGTTCTTC.

V is TRBV5-4 and J is TRBJ2-3; 10 bases fit TRBD2. CDR3 length: 15 amino acids. J gave up 2 bases and V 5 bases, and 5 bases lay outside the gene matches. Germline V CDR1 and CDR2: SGHNT, YYREEE (reference sequence). This CDR3 reads CASSFSGGNTDTQYF. CDR3 sequence (DNA): TGTGCCAGCAGTTTTAGCGGGGGGAACACAGATACGCAGTATTTT.

The chain recombines TRBV5-1 with TRBJ2-3; D possibly corresponds to TRBD1 (5 bases). V lost 0 bases and J lost 2, with 13 bases in between. Germline CDR1 reads SGHRS; CDR2 reads YFSETQ. The CDR3 has 16 residues. In DNA, the CDR3 is TGCGCCAGCAGCTTGGAAGGGGTTCGGAACACAGATACGCAGTATTTT. This encodes CASSLEGVRNTDTQYF.

The chain couples TRBV10-3 to TRBJ2-7; D unclear. This CDR3 region has 8 residues. The V and J ends lost 10 bases and 6 bases respectively, with 4 bases between them. Germline V gives CDR1 ENHRY, CDR2 SYGVKD. The CDR3 DNA is TGTGCCACCCGCGAGCAGTACTTC. Its translation: CATREQYF.

The J gene is TRBJ2-3, the V gene TRBV5-4; D perhaps matches TRBD1 (5 bases). In germline, CDR1 is SGHNT, CDR2 YYREEE (reference sequence). The CDR3 sequence is 14 residues long. V was pared by 6 bases and J by 8 bases, with 19 bases between. CDR3 loop: CASTPDTARGTQYF. In DNA form, the CDR3 reads TGTGCCAGCACCCCGGACACCGCAAGAGGTACGCAGTATTTT.

This chain links TRBV4-3 with TRBJ2-6; D not resolved. Trimming removed 4 bases from V and 0 bases from J, with 4 bases in between. CDR3 length: 14 residues. The germline V gene has CDR1 LGHNA and CDR2 YSLEER. In DNA form, the CDR3 reads TGCGCCAGCAGCCGGCGCTCTGGGGCCAACGTCCTGACTTTC. It yields the protein CASSRRSGANVLTF.

J is TRBJ2-1 and V is TRBV7-6; D is ambiguous. CDR1 is SGHVS, CDR2 FNYEAQ, per germline. With 4 bases removed from V and 7 bases from J, the gap between germline ends came to 17 bases. The CDR3 sequence is 15 residues long. CDR3 nucleotide sequence: TGTGCCAGCAGCTCCCAGAGAACCTATAAAAATGAGCAGTTCTTC. Protein: CASSSQRTYKNEQFF.

This chain uses TRBV12-5 with TRBJ1-2, with 9 nucleotides matching TRBD1. The germline V gene encodes CDR1 LGHNT and CDR2 FRNRAP. V shed 3 bases, J shed 3 bases, and the junction held 11 bases outside the gene matches. The CDR3 loop spans 17 amino acids. CDR3 coding DNA: TGTGCTAGTGGTTTAATCCGAAAAGGGGACAGGGACTATGGCTACACCTTC. It translates to CASGLIRKGDRDYGYTF.

V gene TRBV6-4 combines with J gene TRBJ2-2; possibly TRBD2 for D (6 bases). Germline-derived CDR1 and CDR2 are MRHNA and SNTAGT. The CDR3 length is 15 residues. The V end lost 8 bases, the J end lost 3 bases, and 16 bases lay between the germline ends. The DNA for the CDR3 is TGTGCCAGCTCCTTGGACTACCCCCACACCGGGGAGCTGTTTTTT. Its translation: CASSLDYPHTGELFF.

In DNA, the CDR3 is TGTGCCATTCCGGGACTAGCCTCCTACAATGAGCAGTTCTTC. This gives the protein CAIPGLASYNEQFF. This chain joins TRBV7-2 and TRBJ2-1; TRBD2 agrees at 9 bases. V trimming: 10 bases; J trimming: 0 bases; junction bases outside the gene matches: 4. The CDR3 totals 14 residues. The germline V gene has CDR1 SGHTA and CDR2 FQGNSA.

In its sample, this clone was seen once. J is TRBJ1-2 and V is TRBV28; D gene ambiguous. Germline CDR1 is MDHEN and CDR2 is SYDVKM. The CDR3 contains 13 residues. V was pared by 3 bases and J by 3 bases, with 8 bases between. This CDR3 reads CASSFGQHYGYTF. CDR3 bases: TGTGCCAGCAGTTTCGGGCAGCACTATGGCTACACCTTC.

The CDR3: CAWSRQGAWQPQHF. The DNA for the CDR3 is TGTGCCTGGAGCCGCCAGGGGGCTTGGCAGCCCCAGCATTTT. The chain couples TRBV30 to TRBJ1-5; 8 nucleotides line up with TRBD1. There are 14 residues in the CDR3. V was clipped by 3 bases and J by 7 bases; unmatched bases: 8. Germline CDR1 reads GTSNPN; CDR2 reads SVGIG (reference sequence).

The J gene is TRBJ1-1, the V gene TRBV7-9, with D possibly being TRBD1 (5 bases). V was pared by 5 bases and J by 4 bases, with 14 bases between. Germline assignment: CDR1 SEHNR and CDR2 FQNEAQ (reference sequence). The CDR3 has 14 residues. In DNA form, the CDR3 reads TGTGCCAGCAGCCCACCCGTCGGGGGCACTGAAGCTTTCTTT. Amino acid sequence: CASSPPVGGTEAFF.

The chain has TRBV12-5 and TRBJ2-7, with unresolved D. Germline CDR1 LGHNT, CDR2 FRNRAP. V lost 3 bases, J lost 3 bases, and 15 bases lay in between. The CDR3 length is 15 residues. The CDR3 DNA reads TGTGCTAGTGGTTTCCCCCCCAGATTCGTCTACGAGCAGTACTTC. This sequence encodes CASGFPPRFVYEQYF. The full variable domain, with the rest looked up from reference TRBV12-5 and TRBJ2-7, is DARVTQTPRHKVTEMGQEVTMRCQPILGHNTVFWYRQTMMQGLELLAYFRNRAPLDDSGMPKDRFSAEMPDATLATLKIQPSEPRDSAVYFCASGFPPRFVYEQYFGPGTRLTVT.